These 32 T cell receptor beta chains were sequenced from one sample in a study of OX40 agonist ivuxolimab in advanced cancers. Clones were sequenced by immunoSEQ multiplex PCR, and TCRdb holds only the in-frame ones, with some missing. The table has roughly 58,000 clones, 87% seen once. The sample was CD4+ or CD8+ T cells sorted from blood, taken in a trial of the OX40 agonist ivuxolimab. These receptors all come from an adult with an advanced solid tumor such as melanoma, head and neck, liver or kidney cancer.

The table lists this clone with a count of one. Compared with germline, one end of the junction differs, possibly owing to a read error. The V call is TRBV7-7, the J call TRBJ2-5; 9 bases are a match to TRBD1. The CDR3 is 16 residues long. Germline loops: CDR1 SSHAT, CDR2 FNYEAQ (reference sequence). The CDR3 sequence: CASSLVGQGLGETQYF. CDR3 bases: TGTGCTAGCAGCTTAGTGGGACAGGGTTTAGGGGAGACCCAGTACTTC. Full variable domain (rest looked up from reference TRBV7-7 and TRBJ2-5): GAGVSQSPRYKVTKRGQDVTLRCDPISSHATLYWYQQALGQGPEFLTYFNYEAQPDKSGLPSDRFSAERPEGSISTLTIQRTEQRDSAMYRCASSLVGQGLGETQYFGPGTRLLVL.

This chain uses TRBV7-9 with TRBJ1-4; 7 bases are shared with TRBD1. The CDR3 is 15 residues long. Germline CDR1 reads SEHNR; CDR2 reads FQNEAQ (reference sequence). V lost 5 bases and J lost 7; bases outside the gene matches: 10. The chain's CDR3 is CASSPFAGGGEKLFF. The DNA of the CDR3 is TGTGCCAGCAGCCCATTTGCAGGGGGGGGTGAAAAACTGTTTTTT. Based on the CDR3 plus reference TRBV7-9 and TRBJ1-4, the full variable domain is DTGVSQNPRHKITKRGQNVTFRCDPISEHNRLYWYRQTLGQGPEFLTYFQNEAQLEKSRLLSDRFSAERPKGSFSTLEIQRTEQGDSAMYLCASSPFAGGGEKLFFGSGTQLSVL.

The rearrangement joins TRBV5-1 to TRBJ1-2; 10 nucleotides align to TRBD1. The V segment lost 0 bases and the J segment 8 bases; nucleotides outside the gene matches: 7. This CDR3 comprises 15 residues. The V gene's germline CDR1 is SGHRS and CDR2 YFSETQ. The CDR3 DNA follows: TGCGCCAGCAGCTTGGGCCCGACAGGGGGCGGCGGCTACACCTTC. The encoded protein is CASSLGPTGGGGYTF.

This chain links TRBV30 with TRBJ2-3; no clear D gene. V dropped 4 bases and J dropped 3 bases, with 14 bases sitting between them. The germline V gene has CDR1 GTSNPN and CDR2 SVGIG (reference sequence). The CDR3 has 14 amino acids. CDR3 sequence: CAWNRARTTDTQYF. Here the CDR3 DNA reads TGTGCCTGGAATCGAGCGAGAACAACAGATACGCAGTATTTT. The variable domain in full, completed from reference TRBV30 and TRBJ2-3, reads SQTIHQWPATLVQPVGSPLSLECTVEGTSNPNLYWYRQAAGRGLQLLFYSVGIGQISSEVPQNLSASRPQDRQFILSSKKLLLSDSGFYLCAWNRARTTDTQYFGPGTRLTVL.

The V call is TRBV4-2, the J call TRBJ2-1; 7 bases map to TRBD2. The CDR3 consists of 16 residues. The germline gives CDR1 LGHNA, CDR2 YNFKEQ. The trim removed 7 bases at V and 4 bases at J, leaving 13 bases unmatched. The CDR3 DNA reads TGTGCCAGCACCTCAGGATGGACTAGGGGTTACAATGAGCAGTTCTTC. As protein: CASTSGWTRGYNEQFF.

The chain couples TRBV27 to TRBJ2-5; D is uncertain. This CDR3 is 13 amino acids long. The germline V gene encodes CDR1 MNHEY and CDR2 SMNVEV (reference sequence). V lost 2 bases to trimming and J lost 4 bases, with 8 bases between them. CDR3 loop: CASSLGPGETQYF. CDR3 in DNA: TGTGCCAGCAGTTTAGGGCCGGGAGAGACCCAGTACTTC.

The CDR3 loop reads CASSLVGQVQNIQYF. In nucleotides, the CDR3 is TGCGCCAGCAGCCTGGTGGGACAGGTCCAAAACATTCAGTACTTC. The chain uses TRBV5-1 and TRBJ2-4, with 8 nucleotides matching TRBD1. Germline CDR1 reads SGHRS; CDR2 reads YFSETQ. V lost 4 bases and J lost 5; bases outside the gene matches: 8. CDR3 length equals 15 residues.

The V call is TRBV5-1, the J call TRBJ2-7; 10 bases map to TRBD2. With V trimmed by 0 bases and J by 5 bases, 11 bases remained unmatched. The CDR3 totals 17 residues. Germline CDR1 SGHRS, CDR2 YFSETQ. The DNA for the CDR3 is TGCGCCAGCAGCTTGGGGCTAGCGGGAGCATCAAGCCACGAGCAGTACTTC. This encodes CASSLGLAGASSHEQYF.

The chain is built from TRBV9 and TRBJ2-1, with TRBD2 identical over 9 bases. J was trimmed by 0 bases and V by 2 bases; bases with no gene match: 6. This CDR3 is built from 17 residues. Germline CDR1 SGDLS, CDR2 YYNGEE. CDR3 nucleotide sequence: TGTGCCAGCAGCGTTAGAGCGGGAGGTAGCTCCTACAATGAGCAGTTCTTC. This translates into CASSVRAGGSSYNEQFF.

DNA for the CDR3: TGTGCCAGCAGCCAAGCGCGCGTGGGAAAACTGTTTTTT. As protein: CASSQARVGKLFF. The rearrangement uses TRBV14 and TRBJ1-4; no clear D gene. V was shortened by 1 base and J by 10 bases, with 10 bases between the two germline ends. The CDR3 sequence is 13 residues long. CDR1 is SGHDN, CDR2 FVKESK, per germline.

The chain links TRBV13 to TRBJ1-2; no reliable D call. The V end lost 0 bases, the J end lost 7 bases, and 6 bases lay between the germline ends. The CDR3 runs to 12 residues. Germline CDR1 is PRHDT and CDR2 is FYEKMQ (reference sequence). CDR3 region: CASSLGASGYTF. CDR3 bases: TGTGCCAGCAGCTTAGGGGCAAGTGGCTACACCTTC.

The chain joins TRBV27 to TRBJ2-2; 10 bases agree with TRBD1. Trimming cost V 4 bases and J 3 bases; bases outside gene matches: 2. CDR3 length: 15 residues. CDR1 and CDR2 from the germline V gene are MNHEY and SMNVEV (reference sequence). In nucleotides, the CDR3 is TGTGCCAGCAGTTCCGGACAGGGGGACACCGGGGAGCTGTTTTTT. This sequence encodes CASSSGQGDTGELFF.

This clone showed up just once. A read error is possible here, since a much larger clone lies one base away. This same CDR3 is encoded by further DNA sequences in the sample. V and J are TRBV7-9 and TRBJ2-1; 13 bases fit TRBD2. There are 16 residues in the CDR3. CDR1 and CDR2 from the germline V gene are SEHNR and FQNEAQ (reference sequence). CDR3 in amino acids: CASSSRTSGRGDEQFF. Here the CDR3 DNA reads TGCGCCAGCAGCTCCCGGACTAGCGGGAGAGGGGATGAGCAGTTCTTC.

The CDR3 DNA is TGTGCCAGCAGACCGACTAGCGGGGGGCCCCTCTCCTACGAGCAGTACTTC. Translation gives CASRPTSGGPLSYEQYF. The chain couples TRBV2 to TRBJ2-7; 13 bases map to TRBD2. Trimming at V came to 6 bases and at J to 0 bases, leaving 8 bases not matched to a gene. This CDR3 is built from 17 residues. Germline CDR1 SNHLY, CDR2 FYNNEI.

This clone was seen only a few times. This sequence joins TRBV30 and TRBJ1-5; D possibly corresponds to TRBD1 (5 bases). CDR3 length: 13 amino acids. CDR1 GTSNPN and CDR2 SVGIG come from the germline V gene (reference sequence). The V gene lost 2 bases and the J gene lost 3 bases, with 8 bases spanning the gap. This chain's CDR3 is CAWSPQDNQPQHF. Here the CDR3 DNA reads TGTGCCTGGAGTCCACAGGACAATCAGCCCCAGCATTTT.

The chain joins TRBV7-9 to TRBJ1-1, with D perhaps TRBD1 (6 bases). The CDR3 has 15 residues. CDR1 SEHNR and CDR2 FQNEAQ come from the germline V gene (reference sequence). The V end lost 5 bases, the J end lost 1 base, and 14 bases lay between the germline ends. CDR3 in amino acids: CASSLDQGSNTEAFF. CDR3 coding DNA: TGTGCCAGCAGCCTGGATCAGGGGTCGAACACTGAAGCTTTCTTT.

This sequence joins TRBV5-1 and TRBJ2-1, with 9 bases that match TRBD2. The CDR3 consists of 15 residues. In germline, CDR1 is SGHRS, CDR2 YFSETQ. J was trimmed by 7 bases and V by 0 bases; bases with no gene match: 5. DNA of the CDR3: TGCGCCAGCAGCTTGGAAGCTAGCGGGACGAATGAGCAGTTCTTC. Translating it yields CASSLEASGTNEQFF.

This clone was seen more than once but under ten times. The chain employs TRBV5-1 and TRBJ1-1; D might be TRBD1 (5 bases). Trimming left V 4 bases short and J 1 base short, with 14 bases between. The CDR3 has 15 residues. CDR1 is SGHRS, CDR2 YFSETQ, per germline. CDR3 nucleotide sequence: TGCGCCAGCAGCCCCCGTGGGGGAGCGAACACTGAAGCTTTCTTT. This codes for CASSPRGGANTEAFF.

Here the CDR3 DNA reads TGTGCCACCAGCATTGGGACAGGGGGTCAATACGAGCAGTACTTC. This encodes CATSIGTGGQYEQYF. The rearrangement links TRBV15 to TRBJ2-7, with 11 nucleotides matching TRBD1. The CDR3 loop spans 15 amino acids. CDR1 is LNHNV, CDR2 YYDKDF, per germline (reference sequence). With 4 bases clipped from V and 4 bases from J, the junction kept 6 bases outside the gene matches.

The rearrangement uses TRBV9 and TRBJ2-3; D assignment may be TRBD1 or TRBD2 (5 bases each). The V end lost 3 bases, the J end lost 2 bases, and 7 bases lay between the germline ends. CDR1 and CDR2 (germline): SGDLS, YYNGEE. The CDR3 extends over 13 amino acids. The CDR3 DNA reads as TGTGCCAGCAGCGGGGGACCCACAGATACGCAGTATTTT. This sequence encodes CASSGGPTDTQYF. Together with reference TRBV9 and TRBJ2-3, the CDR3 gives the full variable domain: DSGVTQTPKHLITATGQRVTLRCSPRSGDLSVYWYQQSLDQGLQFLIQYYNGEERAKGNILERFSAQQFPDLHSELNLSSLELGDSALYFCASSGGPTDTQYFGPGTRLTVL.

In DNA form, the CDR3 reads TGTGCCAGCAGCTCGTACGGCTCCTACAATGAGCAGTTCTTC. It encodes CASSSYGSYNEQFF. The V call is TRBV7-2, the J call TRBJ2-1; no firm D call. The CDR3 consists of 14 residues. CDR1 is SGHTA and CDR2 is FQGNSA in the germline V gene. V lost 4 bases and J 0 bases, leaving 7 bases between the germline ends.

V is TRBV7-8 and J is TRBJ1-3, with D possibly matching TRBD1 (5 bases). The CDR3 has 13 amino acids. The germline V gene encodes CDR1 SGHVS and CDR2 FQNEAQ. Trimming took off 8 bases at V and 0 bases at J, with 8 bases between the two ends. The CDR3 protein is CASGASSGNTIYF. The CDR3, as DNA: TGTGCCAGCGGGGCGAGCTCTGGAAACACCATATATTTT.

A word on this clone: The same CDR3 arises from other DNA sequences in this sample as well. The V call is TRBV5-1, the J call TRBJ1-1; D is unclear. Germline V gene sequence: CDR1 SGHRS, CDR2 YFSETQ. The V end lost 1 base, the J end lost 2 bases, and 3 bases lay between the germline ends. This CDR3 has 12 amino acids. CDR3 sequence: CASSLPNTEAFF. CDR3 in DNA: TGCGCCAGCAGCTTGCCTAACACTGAAGCTTTCTTT.

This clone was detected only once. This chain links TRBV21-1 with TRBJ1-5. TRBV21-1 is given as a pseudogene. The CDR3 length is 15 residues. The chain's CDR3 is CASSKVGGRYQPQHF. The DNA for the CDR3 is TGTGCCAGCAGCAAAGTCGGGGGTCGGTATCAGCCCCAGCATTTT.

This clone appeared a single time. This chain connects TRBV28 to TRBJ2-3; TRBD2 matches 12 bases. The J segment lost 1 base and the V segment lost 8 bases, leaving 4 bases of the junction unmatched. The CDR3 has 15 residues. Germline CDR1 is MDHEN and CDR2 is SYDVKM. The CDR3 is CASLPSGGGTDTQYF. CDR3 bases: TGTGCCAGCCTTCCTAGCGGGGGGGGCACAGATACGCAGTATTTT.

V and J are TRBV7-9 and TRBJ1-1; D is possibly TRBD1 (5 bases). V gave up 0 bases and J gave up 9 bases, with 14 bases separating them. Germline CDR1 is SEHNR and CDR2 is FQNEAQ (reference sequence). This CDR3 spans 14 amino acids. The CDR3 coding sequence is TGTGCCAGCAGCTTAGCTGAGCAGGGAAGGAAAGCTTTCTTT. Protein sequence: CASSLAEQGRKAFF.

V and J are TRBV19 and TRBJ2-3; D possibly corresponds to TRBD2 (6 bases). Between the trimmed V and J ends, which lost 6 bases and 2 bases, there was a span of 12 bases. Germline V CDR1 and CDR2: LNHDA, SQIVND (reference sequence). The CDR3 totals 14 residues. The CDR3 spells CASSLGLNTDTQYF. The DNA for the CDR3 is TGTGCCAGTAGCCTGGGACTTAACACAGATACGCAGTATTTT.

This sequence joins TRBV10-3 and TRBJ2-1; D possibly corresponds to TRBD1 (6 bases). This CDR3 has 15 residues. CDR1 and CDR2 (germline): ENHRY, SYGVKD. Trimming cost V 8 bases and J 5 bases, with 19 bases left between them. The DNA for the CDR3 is TGTGCCATCCGGAAAAACTTAAACAGGGACAATGAGCAGTTCTTC. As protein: CAIRKNLNRDNEQFF.

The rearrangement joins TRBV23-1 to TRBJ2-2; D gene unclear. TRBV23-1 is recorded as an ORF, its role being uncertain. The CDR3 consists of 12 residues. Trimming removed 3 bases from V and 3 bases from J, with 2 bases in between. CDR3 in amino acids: CASSQDTGELFF. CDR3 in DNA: TGCGCCAGCAGTCAGGACACCGGGGAGCTGTTTTTT.

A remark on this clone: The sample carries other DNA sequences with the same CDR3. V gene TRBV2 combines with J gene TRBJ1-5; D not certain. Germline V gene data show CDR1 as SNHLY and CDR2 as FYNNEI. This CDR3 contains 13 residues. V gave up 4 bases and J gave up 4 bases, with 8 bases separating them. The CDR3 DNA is TGTGCCAGCAGTGCTGGCCCTAATCAGCCCCAGCATTTT. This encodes CASSAGPNQPQHF.

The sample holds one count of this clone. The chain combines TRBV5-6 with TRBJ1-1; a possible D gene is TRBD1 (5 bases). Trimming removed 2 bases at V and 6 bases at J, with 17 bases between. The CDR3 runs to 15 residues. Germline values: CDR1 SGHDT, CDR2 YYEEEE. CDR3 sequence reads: CASSFRGSVYAEAFF. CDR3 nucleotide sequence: TGTGCCAGCAGCTTTAGGGGTTCGGTGTACGCTGAAGCTTTCTTT. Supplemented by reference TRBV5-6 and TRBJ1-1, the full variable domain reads DAGVTQSPTHLIKTRGQQVTLRCSPKSGHDTVSWYQQALGQGPQFIFQYYEEEERQRGNFPDRFSGHQFPNYSSELNVNALLLGDSALYLCASSFRGSVYAEAFFGQGTRLTVV.

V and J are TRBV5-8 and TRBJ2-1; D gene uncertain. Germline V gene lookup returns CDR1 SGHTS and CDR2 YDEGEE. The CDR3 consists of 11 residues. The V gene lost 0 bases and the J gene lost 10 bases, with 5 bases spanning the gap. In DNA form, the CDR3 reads TGTGCCAGCAGCTTGGCAAAGGAGCAGTTCTTC. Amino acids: CASSLAKEQFF.